The next 17 T cell receptor beta chains were all read from a single sample in a study of control samples from healthy donors and cancer patients. Generated by immunoSEQ multiplex PCR, the TCRdb table keeps only in-frame clones and is missing some. In the table there are approximately 170,000 clones, about 86% of which are singletons. The sample comprised blood. Every receptor here comes from a woman in her thirties in good health.

V is TRBV6-4 and J is TRBJ1-1; D is unclear. Germline lookup yields CDR1 MRHNA and CDR2 SNTAGT. V gave up 7 bases and J gave up 3 bases, with 15 bases separating them. This CDR3 spans 14 amino acids. The CDR3 protein is CASTEYLGHTEAFF. CDR3 nucleotide sequence: TGTGCCAGCACGGAGTATCTCGGGCACACTGAAGCTTTCTTT.

This sequence joins TRBV4-2 and TRBJ1-5, with D maybe TRBD1 (5 bases). The CDR3 totals 15 residues. V lost 0 bases and J lost 4, with 10 bases in between. Germline V lookup: CDR1 LGHNA, CDR2 YNFKEQ. DNA for the CDR3: TGTGCCAGCAGCCAAGATGGGGCAGGGAATCAGCCCCAGCATTTT. This sequence encodes CASSQDGAGNQPQHF.

This clone was observed a handful of times. The chain carries TRBV5-1 and TRBJ2-5; no clear D. The CDR3 consists of 13 residues. Germline CDR1 is SGHRS and CDR2 is YFSETQ. Trimming shortened V by 1 base and J by 5 bases, and 9 bases separated the two germline ends. CDR3 coding DNA: TGCGCCAGCAGCTTGTCCCCTAGGGAGACCCAGTACTTC. Its translation is CASSLSPRETQYF.

CDR3 in amino acids: CASTEHSGNTIYF. As DNA, the CDR3 is TGTGCCAGTACAGAACACTCTGGAAACACCATATATTTT. The rearrangement uses TRBV19 and TRBJ1-3; unclear D gene. The CDR3 runs to 13 residues. CDR1 is LNHDA and CDR2 is SQIVND in the germline V gene (reference sequence). The ends were cut back, 7 bases at V and 0 bases at J, with 7 bases in the middle.

The chain couples TRBV7-2 to TRBJ2-3, with 11 bases matching TRBD2. The CDR3 covers 15 residues. V lost 1 base, J lost 6 bases, and 3 bases stayed unmatched. CDR1 SGHTA and CDR2 FQGNSA come from the germline V gene. CDR3 residues: CASSLVAGGTDTQYF. CDR3 nucleotide sequence: TGTGCCAGCAGCTTAGTAGCGGGAGGGACCGATACGCAGTATTTT.

The chain combines TRBV5-1 with TRBJ1-6; D possibly corresponds to TRBD1 (6 bases). Per the germline V gene, CDR1 is SGHRS and CDR2 is YFSETQ. This CDR3 has 15 residues. Trimming left V 4 bases short and J 4 bases short, with 12 bases between. Here the CDR3 reads CASSPRGEYNSPLHF. CDR3 nucleotides: TGCGCCAGCAGCCCCAGGGGAGAATATAATTCACCCCTCCACTTT.

The chain recombines TRBV29-1 with TRBJ2-5; D uncertain. Germline CDR1 SQVTM, CDR2 ANQGSEA. This CDR3 has 9 amino acids. The V end was cut by 8 bases, the J end by 3 bases, with 4 bases between. CDR3 loop: CSQEETQYF. The CDR3 DNA reads TGCAGCCAGGAAGAGACCCAGTACTTC.

CDR3 in DNA: TGCGCCAGCAGCGACCAGGGAACGTCCACCGGGGAGCTGTTTTTT. This sequence encodes CASSDQGTSTGELFF. This sequence joins TRBV5-1 and TRBJ2-2; D might be TRBD1 (5 bases). The CDR3 consists of 15 residues. The V end lost 4 bases, the J end lost 4 bases, and 14 bases lay between the germline ends. Germline V gene lookup returns CDR1 SGHRS and CDR2 YFSETQ.

For this clone: A clone one base away is much larger, so this may be a read error. The identical CDR3 is also encoded by other nucleotide sequences in the sample. V is TRBV19 and J is TRBJ2-1; the match to TRBD1 covers 8 bases. CDR1 and CDR2 from the germline V gene are LNHDA and SQIVND (reference sequence). The CDR3 spans 15 residues. CDR3 protein: CASSPLATGGNEQFF. CDR3 bases: TGCGCCAGTTCCCCCCTGGCAACAGGGGGAAATGAGCAGTTCTTC.

The chain links TRBV5-1 to TRBJ1-2, with TRBD1 matching over 9 bases. Germline trimming cut 0 bases from V and 5 bases from J; bases unmatched to any gene: 2. There are 14 residues in the CDR3. CDR1 is SGHRS, CDR2 YFSETQ, per germline. The CDR3 nucleotides are TGCGCCAGCAGCTTGGCCGGGACAGGGTATGGCTACACCTTC. Protein: CASSLAGTGYGYTF.

For this clone: Other DNA sequences within the sample encode an identical CDR3. The rearrangement joins TRBV2 to TRBJ2-5, with D perhaps TRBD1 or TRBD2 (5 bases each). The V end was cut by 2 bases, the J end by 2 bases, with 9 bases between. This CDR3 spans 14 amino acids. The germline V gene encodes CDR1 SNHLY and CDR2 FYNNEI. CDR3 protein: CASSESWGQETQYF. The CDR3, as DNA: TGTGCCAGCAGTGAAAGTTGGGGGCAAGAGACCCAGTACTTC.

This chain joins TRBV13 and TRBJ1-1; TRBD1 aligns across 7 bases. CDR1 is PRHDT and CDR2 is FYEKMQ in the germline V gene (reference sequence). With V trimmed by 5 bases and J by 5 bases, 8 bases remained unmatched. The CDR3 runs to 14 residues. CDR3 sequence: CASSLSRRGTEAFF. The CDR3 coding sequence is TGTGCCAGCAGCCTCAGCCGCAGGGGGACTGAAGCTTTCTTT.

The chain recombines TRBV12-5 with TRBJ2-2; 7 nucleotides match TRBD2. The length of the CDR3 is 16 residues. J gave up 0 bases and V 2 bases, and 3 bases lay outside the gene matches. Germline V gene sequence: CDR1 LGHNT, CDR2 FRNRAP. The CDR3 reads CASGLTLAANTGELFF. The CDR3 nucleotides are TGTGCTAGTGGTTTGACTCTAGCGGCGAACACCGGGGAGCTGTTTTTT.

The chain couples TRBV5-4 to TRBJ2-5; 9 bases align to TRBD1. The CDR3 runs 19 residues. The V gene's germline CDR1 is SGHNT and CDR2 YYREEE (reference sequence). V lost 0 bases to trimming and J lost 4 bases; unmatched junction nucleotides: 16. CDR3 DNA: TGTGCCAGCAGCTTGGTGCCGATCGCGGGACAGGGAGGGGTAGAGACCCAGTACTTC. It translates to CASSLVPIAGQGGVETQYF.

In DNA, the CDR3 is TGTGCCAGCAGTTTGGGGACAGGGCTTGGCTACACCTTC. This sequence encodes CASSLGTGLGYTF. This chain uses TRBV12-3 or TRBV12-4 with TRBJ1-2; 9 nucleotides align to TRBD1. CDR3 length: 13 amino acids. V lost 3 bases, J lost 7 bases, and 3 bases stayed unmatched.

This chain links TRBV6-2 or TRBV6-3 with TRBJ2-3; 7 bases align to TRBD2. The germline V gene has CDR1 MNHEY and CDR2 SVGEGT. The CDR3 has 19 amino acids. Trimming at V came to 2 bases and at J to 2 bases, leaving 16 bases not matched to a gene. The CDR3 DNA reads TGTGCCAGCAGTTACACCACAACGTCCAGCGGGGACCCCACAGATACGCAGTATTTT. Its translation: CASSYTTTSSGDPTDTQYF.

The rearrangement links TRBV5-5 to TRBJ1-6, with TRBD1 as a possible D gene (5 bases). The V gene lost 1 base and the J gene lost 8 bases, with 10 bases spanning the gap. The CDR3 is 14 residues long. Germline CDR1 is SGHKS and CDR2 is YYEKEE (reference sequence). CDR3: CASSLQGGDSPLHF. The DNA of the CDR3 is TGTGCCAGCAGCTTGCAGGGAGGGGATTCACCCCTCCACTTT.